This T cell receptor beta chain was identified during a study of blood T cells in healthy people across ages. CDR3 size: 15 residues. V gave up 0 bases and J gave up 0 bases, with 9 bases separating them. The germline CDR1 and CDR2 sequences are MNHEY and SVGAGI. For the second PCR, which ran for about 6 to 11 cycles, a sample-barcoded 5' primer and a J-beta primer mix were used. TCRdb re-called the 5' RACE reads with MiXCR, one entry per CDR3 protein. The sample lists hundreds of thousands of distinct CDR3 sequences, around a fifth seen once, with roughly 3.7% in the top ten. V and J are TRBV6-5 and TRBJ2-7; no firm D call. Sequenced material: blood. The source is a man aged 65-85 years in good health. The CDR3 spells CASSYSPVSSYEQYF. The CDR3 coding sequence is TGTGCCAGCAGTTACTCCCCAGTATCCTCCTACGAGCAGTACTTC.